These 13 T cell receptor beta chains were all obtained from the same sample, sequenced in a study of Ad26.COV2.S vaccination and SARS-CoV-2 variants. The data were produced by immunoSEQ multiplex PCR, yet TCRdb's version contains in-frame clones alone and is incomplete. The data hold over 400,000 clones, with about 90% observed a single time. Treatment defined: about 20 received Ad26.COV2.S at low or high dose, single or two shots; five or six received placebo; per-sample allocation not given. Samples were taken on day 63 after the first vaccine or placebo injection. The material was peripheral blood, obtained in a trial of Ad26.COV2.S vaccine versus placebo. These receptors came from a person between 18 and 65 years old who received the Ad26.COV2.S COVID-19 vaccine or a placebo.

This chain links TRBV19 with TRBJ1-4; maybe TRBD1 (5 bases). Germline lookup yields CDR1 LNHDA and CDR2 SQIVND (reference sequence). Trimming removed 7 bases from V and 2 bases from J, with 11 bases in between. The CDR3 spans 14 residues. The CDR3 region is CASTVRGTNEKLFF. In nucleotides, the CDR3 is TGTGCCAGTACCGTACGGGGGACTAATGAAAAACTGTTTTTT. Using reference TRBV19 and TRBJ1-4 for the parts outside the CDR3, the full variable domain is DGGITQSPKYLFRKEGQNVTLSCEQNLNHDAMYWYRQDPGQGLRLIYYSQIVNDFQKGDIAEGYSVSREKKESFPLTVTSAQKNPTAFYLCASTVRGTNEKLFFGSGTQLSVL.

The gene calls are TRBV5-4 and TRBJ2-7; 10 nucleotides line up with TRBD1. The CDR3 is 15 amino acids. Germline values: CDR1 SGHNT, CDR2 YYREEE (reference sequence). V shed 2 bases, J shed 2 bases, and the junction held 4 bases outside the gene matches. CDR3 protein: CASSFSTGGAYEQYF. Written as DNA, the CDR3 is TGTGCCAGCAGCTTTTCGACAGGGGGCGCCTACGAGCAGTACTTC.

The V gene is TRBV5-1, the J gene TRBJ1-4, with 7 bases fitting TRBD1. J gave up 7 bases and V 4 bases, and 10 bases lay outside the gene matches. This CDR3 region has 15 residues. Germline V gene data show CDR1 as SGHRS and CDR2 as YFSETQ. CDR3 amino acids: CASSTSGGPLEKLFF. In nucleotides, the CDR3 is TGCGCCAGCAGCACATCAGGGGGTCCGCTTGAAAAACTGTTTTTT.

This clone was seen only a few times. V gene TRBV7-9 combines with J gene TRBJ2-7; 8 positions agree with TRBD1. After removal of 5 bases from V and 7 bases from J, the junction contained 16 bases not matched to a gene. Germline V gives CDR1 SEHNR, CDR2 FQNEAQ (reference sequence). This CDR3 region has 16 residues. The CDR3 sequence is CASSPRTGSSSREQYF. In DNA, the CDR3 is TGTGCCAGCAGCCCTAGGACAGGGTCATCCTCTCGAGAGCAGTACTTC.

The DNA of the CDR3 is TGTGCCAGCGGAAGTTGGGCAGATACGCAGTATTTT. It encodes CASGSWADTQYF. The chain has TRBV28 and TRBJ2-3; D call uncertain. The germline CDR1 and CDR2 sequences are MDHEN and SYDVKM. Trimming took 8 bases from V and 4 from J, leaving 10 bases between them. The CDR3 loop spans 12 amino acids.

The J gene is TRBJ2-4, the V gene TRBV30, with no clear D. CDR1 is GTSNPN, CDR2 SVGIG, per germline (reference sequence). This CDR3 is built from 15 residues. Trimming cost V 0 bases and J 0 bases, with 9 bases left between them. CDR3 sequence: CAWSVGSIAKNIQYF. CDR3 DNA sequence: TGTGCCTGGAGTGTGGGTAGTATAGCCAAAAACATTCAGTACTTC.

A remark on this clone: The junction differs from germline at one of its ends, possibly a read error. The CDR3 protein is CASSPQGLAEETQYF. CDR3 coding DNA: TGTGCTAGCAGCCCCCAGGGACTAGCGGAAGAGACCCAGTACTTC. The V call is TRBV7-7, the J call TRBJ2-5, with 11 bases fitting TRBD2. This CDR3 contains 15 residues. From germline, CDR1 is SSHAT and CDR2 FNYEAQ (reference sequence).

The CDR3 region has the DNA TGTGCCAGCAGCCCAACTGGACGGATAAGCTCCTACAATGAGCAGTTCTTC. The encoded protein is CASSPTGRISSYNEQFF. The rearrangement joins TRBV9 to TRBJ2-1; D is unclear. Germline-derived CDR1 and CDR2 are SGDLS and YYNGEE. Between the trimmed V and J ends, which lost 4 bases and 0 bases, there was a span of 17 bases. There are 17 residues in the CDR3.

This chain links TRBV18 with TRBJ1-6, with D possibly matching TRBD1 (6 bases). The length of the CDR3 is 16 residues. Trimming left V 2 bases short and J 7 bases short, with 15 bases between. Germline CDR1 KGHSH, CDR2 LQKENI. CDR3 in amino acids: CASSPKSVRGNSPLHF. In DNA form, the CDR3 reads TGTGCCAGCTCACCAAAGAGTGTGAGGGGGAATTCACCCCTCCACTTT. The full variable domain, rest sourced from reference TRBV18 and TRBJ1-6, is NAGVMQNPRHLVRRRGQEARLRCSPMKGHSHVYWYRQLPEEGLKFMVYLQKENIIDESGMPKERFSAEFPKEGPSILRIQQVVRGDSAAYFCASSPKSVRGNSPLHFGNGTRLTVT.

The CDR3 region is CASSQAFNTEAFF. CDR3 in DNA: TGTGCCAGCAGCCAGGCCTTTAACACTGAAGCTTTCTTT. This chain links TRBV4-2 with TRBJ1-1; no clear D. Trimming pared 3 bases from V and 2 bases from J, leaving 7 bases between. The CDR3 is made up of 13 amino acids. Germline CDR1 and CDR2: LGHNA and YNFKEQ.

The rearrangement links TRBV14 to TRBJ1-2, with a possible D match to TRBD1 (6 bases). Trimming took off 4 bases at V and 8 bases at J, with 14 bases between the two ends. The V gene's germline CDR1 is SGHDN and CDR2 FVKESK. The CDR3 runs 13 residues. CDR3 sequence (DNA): TGTGCCAGCAGCCCCCGGGGGGCTTTCGGCTACACCTTC. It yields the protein CASSPRGAFGYTF.

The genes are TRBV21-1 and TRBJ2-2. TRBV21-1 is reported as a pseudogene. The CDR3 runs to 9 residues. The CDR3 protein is CASRGMLFF. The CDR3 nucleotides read TGTGCCAGCAGGGGAATGCTGTTTTTT.

The CDR3 coding sequence is TGTGCCAGCAGTTTTTCCGCGGGCGGGAGTTCGCAGGAGACCCAGTACTTC. This encodes CASSFSAGGSSQETQYF. The chain carries TRBV28 and TRBJ2-5; 7 bases fit TRBD2. The CDR3 is 17 amino acids. The V and J ends lost 3 bases and 5 bases, in that order; junction bases with no gene match: 15. CDR1 is MDHEN, CDR2 SYDVKM, per germline.